The sequence of this T cell receptor beta chain was determined in a study of T-cell reconstitution after alpha-beta-depleted transplantation in children. Preparing the TCRbeta library involved the use of unique molecular identifiers. MiXCR was run by TCRdb on the PCR reads, yielding one entry per CDR3 protein. The sample shows over 200,000 distinct CDR3 sequences, about a tenth of them seen only once. V shed 2 bases, J shed 2 bases, and the junction held 9 bases outside the gene matches. The CDR3 consists of 16 residues. Germline V gene sequence: CDR1 SGHRS, CDR2 YFSETQ. Overall study results and limits: Reported findings indicate that, about two months after transplant, alpha-beta T cells came from several hundred expanded clones, which were derived from non-depleted graft cells. Newly made T cells mostly supplied T-cell counts and diversity one year after transplant. High day-60 TCRbeta diversity in some patients came from surviving recipient T cells and thymic progenitors.

This clonotype was observed many times. Its antigen is not known. The TCR sequence derives from a child younger than two with acute myeloid leukemia, due to receive a stem cell transplant. This sequence joins TRBV5-1 and TRBJ2-7, with 8 positions matching TRBD2. The specimen was PBMCs, collected before TCRalphabeta/CD19-depleted stem cell transplant. DNA of the CDR3: TGCGCCAGCAGCTTAGCGGGAGCAATAATGGCCTACGAGCAGTACTTC. Its translation is CASSLAGAIMAYEQYF. Full variable domain (outside the CDR3, taken from reference TRBV5-1 and TRBJ2-7): KAGVTQTPRYLIKTRGQQVTLSCSPISGHRSVSWYQQTPGQGLQFLFEYFSETQRNKGNFPGRFSGRQFSNSRSEMNVSTLELGDSALYLCASSLAGAIMAYEQYFGPGTRLTVT.